This T cell receptor (beta chain) was profiled in a study of T cell clones after liver transplantation. Study as a whole: Immunosuppression withdrawal was tried within 2 years after liver transplantation in this trial.

Regarding the study as a whole: These preliminary findings come from unstandardized post-transplant sampling times. The donor-reactive repertoire was only partly measurable in two subjects, lacking donor cells. In most of the 8 subjects, circulating graft-donor-reactive CD4 TCRbeta sequences fell significantly after transplant.

CDR1 is LNHNV, CDR2 YYDKDF, per germline (reference sequence). J was trimmed by 1 base and V by 0 bases; bases with no gene match: 7. The CDR3 is 18 residues long. Sequencing used immunoSEQ multiplex PCR; TCRdb keeps in-frame clones, though not all of them. The sample records 68,000 or so clones, around 93% being singletons. Points on this clone: The antigen remains undetermined.

This chain joins TRBV15 and TRBJ2-1, with 9 bases identical to TRBD2. This specimen was CD4+ T cells from blood, taken less than 26 months after liver transplant. This clonotype originated in a human patient who received a liver transplant. Some T cells may originate from the graft donor. DNA of the CDR3: TGTGCCACCAGCAGAGAAGCCCTAGCGGGATGGTCCTACAATGAGCAGTTCTTC. This codes for CATSREALAGWSYNEQFF.